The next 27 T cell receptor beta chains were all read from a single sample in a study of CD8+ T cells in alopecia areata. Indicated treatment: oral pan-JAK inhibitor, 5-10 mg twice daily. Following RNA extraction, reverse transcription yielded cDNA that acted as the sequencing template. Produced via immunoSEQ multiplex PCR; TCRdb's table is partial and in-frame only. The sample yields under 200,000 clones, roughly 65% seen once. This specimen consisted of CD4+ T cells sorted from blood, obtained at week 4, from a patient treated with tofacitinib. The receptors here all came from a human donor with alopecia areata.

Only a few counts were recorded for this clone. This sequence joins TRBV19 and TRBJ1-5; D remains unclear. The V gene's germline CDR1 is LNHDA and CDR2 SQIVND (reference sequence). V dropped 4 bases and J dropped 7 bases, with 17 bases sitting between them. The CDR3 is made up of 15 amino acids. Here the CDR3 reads CASSTNGEGEQPQHF. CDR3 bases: TGTGCCAGTAGTACAAATGGGGAGGGCGAACAGCCCCAGCATTTT. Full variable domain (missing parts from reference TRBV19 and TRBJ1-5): DGGITQSPKYLFRKEGQNVTLSCEQNLNHDAMYWYRQDPGQGLRLIYYSQIVNDFQKGDIAEGYSVSREKKESFPLTVTSAQKNPTAFYLCASSTNGEGEQPQHFGDGTRLSIL.

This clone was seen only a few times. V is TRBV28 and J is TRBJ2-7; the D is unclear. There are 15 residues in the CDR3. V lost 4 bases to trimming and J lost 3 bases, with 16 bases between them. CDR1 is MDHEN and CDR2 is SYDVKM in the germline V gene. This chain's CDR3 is CASSSRHLSHYEQYF. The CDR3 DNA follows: TGTGCCAGCAGTTCACGACACCTGAGCCACTACGAGCAGTACTTC.

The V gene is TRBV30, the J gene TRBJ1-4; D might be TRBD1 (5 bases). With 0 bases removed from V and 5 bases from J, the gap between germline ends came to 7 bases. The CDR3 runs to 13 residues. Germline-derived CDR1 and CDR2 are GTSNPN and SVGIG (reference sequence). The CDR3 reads CAWSVRQNEKLFF. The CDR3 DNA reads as TGTGCCTGGAGTGTAAGACAGAATGAAAAACTGTTTTTT. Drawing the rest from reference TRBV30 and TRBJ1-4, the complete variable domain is SQTIHQWPATLVQPVGSPLSLECTVEGTSNPNLYWYRQAAGRGLQLLFYSVGIGQISSEVPQNLSASRPQDRQFILSSKKLLLSDSGFYLCAWSVRQNEKLFFGSGTQLSVL.

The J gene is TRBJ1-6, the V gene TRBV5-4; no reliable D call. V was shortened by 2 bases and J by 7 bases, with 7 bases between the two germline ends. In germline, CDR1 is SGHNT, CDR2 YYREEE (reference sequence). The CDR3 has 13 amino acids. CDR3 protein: CASSFVGNSPLHF. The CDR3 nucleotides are TGTGCCAGCAGCTTCGTGGGAAATTCACCCCTCCACTTT.

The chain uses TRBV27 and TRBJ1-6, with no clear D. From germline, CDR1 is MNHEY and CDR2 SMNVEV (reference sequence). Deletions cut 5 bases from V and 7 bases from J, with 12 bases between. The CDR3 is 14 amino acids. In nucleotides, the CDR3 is TGTGCCAGCAGTCCCCGGACGGGCAATTCACCCCTCCACTTT. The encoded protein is CASSPRTGNSPLHF.

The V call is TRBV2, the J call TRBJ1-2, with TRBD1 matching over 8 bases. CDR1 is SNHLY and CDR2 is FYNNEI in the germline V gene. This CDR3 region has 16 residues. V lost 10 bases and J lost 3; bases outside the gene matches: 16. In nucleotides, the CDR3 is TGTGCCATCTCAGGGGGCCTAGCTACATCCGACTATGGCTACACCTTC. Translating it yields CAISGGLATSDYGYTF.

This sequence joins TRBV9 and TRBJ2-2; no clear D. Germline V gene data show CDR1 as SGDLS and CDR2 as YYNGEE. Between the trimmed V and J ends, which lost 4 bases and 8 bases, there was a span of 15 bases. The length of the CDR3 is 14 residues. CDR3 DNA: TGTGCCAGCAGCTCTAGAACGGAGACGGGGGAGCTGTTTTTT. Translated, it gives CASSSRTETGELFF.

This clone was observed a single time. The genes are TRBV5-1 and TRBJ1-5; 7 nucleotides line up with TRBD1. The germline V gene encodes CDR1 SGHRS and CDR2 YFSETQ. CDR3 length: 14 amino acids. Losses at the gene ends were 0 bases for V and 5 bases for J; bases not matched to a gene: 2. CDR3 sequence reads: CASSLDTGDQPQHF. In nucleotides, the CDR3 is TGCGCCAGCAGCTTGGATACAGGGGATCAGCCCCAGCATTTT.

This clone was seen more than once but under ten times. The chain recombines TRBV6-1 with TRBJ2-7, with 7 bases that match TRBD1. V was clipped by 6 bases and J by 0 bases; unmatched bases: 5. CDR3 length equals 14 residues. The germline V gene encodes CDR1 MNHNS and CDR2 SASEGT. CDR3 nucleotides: TGTGCCAGCAGGGAACAGGGGAGCTCCTACGAGCAGTACTTC. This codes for CASREQGSSYEQYF.

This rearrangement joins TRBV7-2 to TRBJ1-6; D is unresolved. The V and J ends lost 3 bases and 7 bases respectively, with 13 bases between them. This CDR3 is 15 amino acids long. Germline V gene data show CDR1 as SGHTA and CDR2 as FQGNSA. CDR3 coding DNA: TGTGCCAGCAGCTTGTGGGCTCGGGAAAATTCACCCCTCCACTTT. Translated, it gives CASSLWARENSPLHF.

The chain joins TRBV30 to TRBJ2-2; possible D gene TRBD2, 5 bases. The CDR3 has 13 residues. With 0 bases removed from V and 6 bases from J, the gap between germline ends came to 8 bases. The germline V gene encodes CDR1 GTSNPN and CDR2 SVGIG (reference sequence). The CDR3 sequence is CAWSVVEAGELFF. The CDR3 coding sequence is TGTGCCTGGAGTGTAGTGGAGGCCGGGGAGCTGTTTTTT.

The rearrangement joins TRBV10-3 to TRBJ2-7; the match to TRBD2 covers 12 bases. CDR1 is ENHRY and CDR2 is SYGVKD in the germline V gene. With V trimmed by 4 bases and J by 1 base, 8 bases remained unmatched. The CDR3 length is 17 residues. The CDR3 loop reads CAISGLRTSGTSYEQYF. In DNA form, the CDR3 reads TGTGCCATCAGTGGGTTAAGGACTAGCGGGACTTCCTACGAGCAGTACTTC.

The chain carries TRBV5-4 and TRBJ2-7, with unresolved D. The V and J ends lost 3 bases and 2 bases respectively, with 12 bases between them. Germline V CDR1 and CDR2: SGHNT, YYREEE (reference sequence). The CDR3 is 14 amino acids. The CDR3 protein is CASSSDPSPYEQYF. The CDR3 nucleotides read TGTGCCAGCAGCTCCGACCCATCCCCCTACGAGCAGTACTTC.

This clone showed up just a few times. The CDR3 DNA is TGTGCCATCAGAGCCGGGACTAGTGGGAATGAGCAGTTCTTC. Amino acid sequence: CAIRAGTSGNEQFF. The rearrangement links TRBV10-3 to TRBJ2-1; 8 bases agree with TRBD2. The CDR3 totals 14 residues. The V and J ends lost 6 bases and 7 bases, in that order; junction bases with no gene match: 8. The germline gives CDR1 ENHRY, CDR2 SYGVKD.

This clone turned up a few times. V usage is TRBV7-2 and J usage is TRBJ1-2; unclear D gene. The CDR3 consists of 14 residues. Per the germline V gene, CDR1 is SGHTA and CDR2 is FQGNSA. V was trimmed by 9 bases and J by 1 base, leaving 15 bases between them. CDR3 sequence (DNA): TGTGCCAGTAGCGCCCCGGGCAGTAACTATGGCTACACCTTC. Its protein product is CASSAPGSNYGYTF.

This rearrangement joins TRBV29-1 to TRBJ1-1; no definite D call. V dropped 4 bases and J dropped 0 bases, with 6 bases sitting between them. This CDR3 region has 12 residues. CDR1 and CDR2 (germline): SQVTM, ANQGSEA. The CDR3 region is CSVGGMNTEAFF. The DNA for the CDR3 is TGCAGCGTTGGCGGTATGAACACTGAAGCTTTCTTT.

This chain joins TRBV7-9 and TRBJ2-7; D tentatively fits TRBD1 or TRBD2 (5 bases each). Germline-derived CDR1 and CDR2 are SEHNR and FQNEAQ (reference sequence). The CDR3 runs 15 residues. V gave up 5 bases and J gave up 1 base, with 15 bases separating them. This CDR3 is CASSLNSGASYEQYF. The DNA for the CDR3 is TGTGCCAGCAGCCTCAACTCCGGGGCATCCTACGAGCAGTACTTC. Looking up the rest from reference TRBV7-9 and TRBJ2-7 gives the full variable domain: DTGVSQNPRHKITKRGQNVTFRCDPISEHNRLYWYRQTLGQGPEFLTYFQNEAQLEKSRLLSDRFSAERPKGSFSTLEIQRTEQGDSAMYLCASSLNSGASYEQYFGPGTRLTVT.

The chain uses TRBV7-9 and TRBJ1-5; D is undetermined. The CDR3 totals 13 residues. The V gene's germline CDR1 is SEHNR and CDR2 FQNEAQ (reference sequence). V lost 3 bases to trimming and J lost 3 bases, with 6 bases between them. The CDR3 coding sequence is TGTGCCAGCAGCTTCGAAGCCAATCAGCCCCAGCATTTT. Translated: CASSFEANQPQHF.

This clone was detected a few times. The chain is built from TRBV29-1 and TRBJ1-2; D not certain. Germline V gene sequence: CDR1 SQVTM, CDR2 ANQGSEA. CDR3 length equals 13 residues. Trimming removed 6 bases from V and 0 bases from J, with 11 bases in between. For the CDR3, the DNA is TGCAGCGTAACGGGCCTCACTAACTATGGCTACACCTTC. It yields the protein CSVTGLTNYGYTF.

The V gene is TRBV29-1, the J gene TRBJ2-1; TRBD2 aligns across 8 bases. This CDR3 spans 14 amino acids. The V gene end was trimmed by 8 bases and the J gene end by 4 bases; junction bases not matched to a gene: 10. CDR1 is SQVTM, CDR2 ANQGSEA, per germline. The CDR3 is CSSAAGGGYNEQFF. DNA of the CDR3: TGCAGCTCCGCGGCGGGGGGCGGTTACAATGAGCAGTTCTTC.

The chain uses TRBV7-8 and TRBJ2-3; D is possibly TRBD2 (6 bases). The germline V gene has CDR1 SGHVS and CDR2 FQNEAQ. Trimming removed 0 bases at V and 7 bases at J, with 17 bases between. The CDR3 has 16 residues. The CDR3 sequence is CASSLALELARYTQYF. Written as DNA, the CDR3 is TGTGCCAGCAGCTTAGCGTTGGAACTAGCCCGCTATACGCAGTATTTT.

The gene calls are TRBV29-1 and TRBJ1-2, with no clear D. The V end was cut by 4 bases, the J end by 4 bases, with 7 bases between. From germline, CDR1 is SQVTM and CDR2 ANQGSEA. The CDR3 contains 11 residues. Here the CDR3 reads CSVGGFYGYTF. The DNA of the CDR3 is TGCAGCGTTGGTGGGTTCTATGGCTACACCTTC.

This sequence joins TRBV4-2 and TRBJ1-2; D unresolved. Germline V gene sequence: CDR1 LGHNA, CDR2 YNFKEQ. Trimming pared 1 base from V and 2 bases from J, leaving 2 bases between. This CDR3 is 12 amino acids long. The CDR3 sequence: CASSQGNYGYTF. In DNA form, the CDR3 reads TGTGCCAGCAGCCAAGGAAACTATGGCTACACCTTC.

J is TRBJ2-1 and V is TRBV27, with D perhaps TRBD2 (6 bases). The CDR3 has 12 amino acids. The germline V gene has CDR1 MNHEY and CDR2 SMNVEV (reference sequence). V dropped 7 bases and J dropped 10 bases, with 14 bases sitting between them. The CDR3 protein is CASIDHRGEQFF. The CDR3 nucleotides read TGTGCCAGCATTGACCATCGGGGGGAGCAGTTCTTC.

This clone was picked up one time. CDR3 loop: CSATTGVETQYF. In DNA form, the CDR3 reads TGCAGCGCCACAACGGGGGTAGAGACCCAGTACTTC. The J gene is TRBJ2-5, the V gene TRBV29-1, with D possibly TRBD2 on 6 matching bases. CDR1 SQVTM and CDR2 ANQGSEA come from the germline V gene. The V end lost 7 bases, the J end lost 4 bases, and 13 bases lay between the germline ends. This CDR3 has 12 residues.

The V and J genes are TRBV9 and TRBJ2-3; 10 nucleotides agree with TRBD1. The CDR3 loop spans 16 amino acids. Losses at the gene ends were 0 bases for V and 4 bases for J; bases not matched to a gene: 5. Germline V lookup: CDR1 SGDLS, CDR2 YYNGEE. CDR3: CASSVGGQGRADTQYF. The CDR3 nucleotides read TGTGCCAGCAGCGTAGGGGGACAGGGGCGAGCAGATACGCAGTATTTT.

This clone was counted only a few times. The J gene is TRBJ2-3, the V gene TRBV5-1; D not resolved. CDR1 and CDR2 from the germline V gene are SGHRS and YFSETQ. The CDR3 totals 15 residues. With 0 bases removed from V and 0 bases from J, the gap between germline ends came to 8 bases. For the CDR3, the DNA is TGCGCCAGCAGCTTGGAAGGGATTAGCACAGATACGCAGTATTTT. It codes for CASSLEGISTDTQYF. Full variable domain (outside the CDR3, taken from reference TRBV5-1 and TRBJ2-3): KAGVTQTPRYLIKTRGQQVTLSCSPISGHRSVSWYQQTPGQGLQFLFEYFSETQRNKGNFPGRFSGRQFSNSRSEMNVSTLELGDSALYLCASSLEGISTDTQYFGPGTRLTVL.